This T cell receptor beta chain was recorded in a study of blood T cell repertoires in COVID-19. Here immunoSEQ multiplex PCR was the method, and the copy in TCRdb shows in-frame clones only, minus some. The sample carries around 180,000 clones, about 74% recorded once. The germline V gene encodes CDR1 LNHDA and CDR2 SQIVND (reference sequence). Trimming pared 6 bases from V and 6 bases from J, leaving 18 bases between. The CDR3 is 14 residues long. This receptor was taken from an elderly woman with acute or convalescent COVID-19. Material: peripheral blood. The V call is TRBV19, the J call TRBJ2-7; D may be TRBD1 (5 bases). CDR3 bases: TGTGCCAGTAGACCTCAGGGATCGTCGAGCGAGCAGTACTTC. Protein product: CASRPQGSSSEQYF.